A selection of T cell receptor beta chains follows, all from one sample in a study of beta chain features in type 1 diabetes. This table comes from immunoSEQ multiplex PCR, and its TCRdb copy is limited to in-frame clones, with some not included. Of over 700,000 clones in the sample, roughly a sixth were seen once. Sequencing was carried out using naive CD4+ T cells from blood. The receptors shown here come from a woman between 18 and 29 years old in good health. Each CDR3 is given with its conserved first and last residue.

v_gene: TRBV28
j_gene: TRBJ1-5
CDR3aa: CASGTQPNQPQHF

v_gene: TRBV2
j_gene: TRBJ1-5
CDR3aa: CASRLGINQPQHF

v_gene: TRBV12-5
j_gene: TRBJ1-1
CDR3aa: CASGLEQGTEAFF

v_gene: TRBV6-1
j_gene: TRBJ2-3
CDR3aa: CASRQGTSGDTQYF

v_gene: TRBV4-1
j_gene: TRBJ2-3
CDR3aa: CASSQKRGQVRTDTQYF

v_gene: TRBV13
j_gene: TRBJ1-3
CDR3aa: CASSLAGSGNTIYF

v_gene: TRBV7-9
j_gene: TRBJ2-2
CDR3aa: CASSSRTSGSFNTGELFF

v_gene: TRBV2
j_gene: TRBJ2-7
CDR3aa: CASSEFIGQYF

v_gene: TRBV11-2
j_gene: TRBJ1-4
CDR3aa: CASTPGTAPKLFF

v_gene: TRBV18
j_gene: TRBJ2-1
CDR3aa: CASSPGLAANEQFF

v_gene: TRBV5-4
j_gene: TRBJ2-3
CDR3aa: CASSSGSPGDTQYF

v_gene: TRBV25-1
j_gene: TRBJ2-1
CDR3aa: CASSEVRSSGSDEQFF

v_gene: TRBV28
j_gene: TRBJ2-3
CDR3aa: CASNLQFRTDTQYF

v_gene: TRBV7-9
j_gene: TRBJ1-3
CDR3aa: CASSSRGAGNTIYF

v_gene: TRBV7-9
j_gene: TRBJ1-1
CDR3aa: CASSRSSGPGNTEAFF

v_gene: TRBV7-2
j_gene: TRBJ2-1
CDR3aa: CASSSSSGSYNEQFF

v_gene: TRBV20-1
j_gene: TRBJ2-1
CDR3aa: CSAIPENEQFF

v_gene: TRBV7-3
j_gene: TRBJ2-5
CDR3aa: CASSLNGMAGVETQYF

v_gene: TRBV28
j_gene: TRBJ2-7
CDR3aa: CASSLSAGGLYEQYF

v_gene: TRBV2
j_gene: TRBJ2-2
CDR3aa: CASSLRGPNTGELFF

v_gene: TRBV7-3
j_gene: TRBJ2-3
CDR3aa: CASSPFREADTQYF

v_gene: TRBV5-6
j_gene: TRBJ2-2
CDR3aa: CASSSRQGRTGELFF

v_gene: TRBV4-1
j_gene: TRBJ2-5
CDR3aa: CASSDTSGSVAWETQYF

v_gene: TRBV6-5
j_gene: TRBJ2-7
CDR3aa: CASSYSRGGEQYF

v_gene: TRBV7-3
j_gene: TRBJ2-1
CDR3aa: CASSLSSGDTEQFF

v_gene: TRBV7-9
j_gene: TRBJ1-4
CDR3aa: CASSSSQGGNEKLFF

v_gene: TRBV4-2
j_gene: TRBJ2-6
CDR3aa: CASSQDGTSGANVLTF

v_gene: TRBV7-9
j_gene: TRBJ1-1
CDR3aa: CASSRSPNTEAFF

v_gene: TRBV7-2
j_gene: TRBJ2-1
CDR3aa: CASSLSLVYNEQFF

v_gene: TRBV19
j_gene: TRBJ1-5
CDR3aa: CASSTTGGQPQHF

v_gene: TRBV4-3
j_gene: TRBJ1-2
CDR3aa: CASSQITGPYGYTF

v_gene: TRBV7-9
j_gene: TRBJ2-6
CDR3aa: CASRWGTGANVLTF

v_gene: TRBV11-1
j_gene: TRBJ2-2
CDR3aa: CASSPRQGGTGELFF

v_gene: TRBV28
j_gene: TRBJ2-1
CDR3aa: CASSFRGAGVRNEQFF

v_gene: TRBV27
j_gene: TRBJ2-7
CDR3aa: CASSLRGAVDEQYF

v_gene: TRBV28
j_gene: TRBJ2-7
CDR3aa: CASSHIGAQYF

v_gene: TRBV18
j_gene: TRBJ2-1
CDR3aa: CASSPNRLAGYEQFF

v_gene: TRBV7-2
j_gene: TRBJ2-3
CDR3aa: CASSFYPSTDTQYF